The clone carrying this TCR beta chain was counted many times. The antigen is undetermined. It was with previously described methods and listed TCR primers that bulk TCR libraries were made. In TCRdb, the PCR reads were re-called with MiXCR into one record per CDR3 protein. Here the sample spans under 100,000 distinct CDR3 sequences, around 27% being singletons. The CDR3 runs to 13 residues. The ends were cut back, 7 bases at V and 4 bases at J, with 16 bases in the middle. Germline values: CDR1 SQVTM, CDR2 ANQGSEA. Sorting was used to obtain naive CD8 T cells (CD8+CD4-CCR7+CD45RA+). The data are from a study of molecular identifiers for immune sequencing clone quantification. About the study: Replicates involved a five-way split of RNA from around 20,000 or 99,000 naive CD8 cells, with sequencing of four.

General study points: Barcodes shared by identical TCR molecules could lead to underestimated sizes of highly expanded clones.

This clonotype originated in a human donor in good health. Some libraries in this study had Jurkat cell RNA spiked in. The chain employs TRBV29-1 and TRBJ1-1; possible D gene TRBD1, 6 bases. Source material: naive CD8+ T cells from blood, with Jurkat cell RNA spiked in. Subset given: FACS-sorted CD8+CD4-CCR7+CD45RA+ naive T cells. The CDR3 nucleotides read TGCAGCGCCGAACAGGGAGGTTCCACTGAAGCTTTCTTT. Residues: CSAEQGGSTEAFF. Supplemented by reference TRBV29-1 and TRBJ1-1, the full variable domain reads SAVISQKPSRDICQRGTSLTIQCQVDSQVTMMFWYRQQPGQSLTLIATANQGSEATYESGFVIDKFPISRPNLTFSTLTVSNMSPEDSSIYLCSAEQGGSTEAFFGQGTRLTVV.